This T cell receptor beta chain was sequenced for a study of T cell responses to AZD1222 COVID-19 vaccine. The assay was immunoSEQ multiplex PCR, and TCRdb's table has in-frame clones only and misses some. The repertoire holds 90,000 to 120,000 clones, 89% seen once, with approximately 3.1% in the top ten. Trimming removed 6 bases at V and 6 bases at J, with 14 bases between. Germline loops: CDR1 SNHLY, CDR2 FYNNEI. This CDR3 is built from 13 residues. Concerning this clone itself: As yet, its antigen is unknown.

Notes on the study in general: As reported, nearly half of all spike-specific TCRs target variant regions that are unmutated.

The sequence came from an adult in good health. Material: peripheral blood, obtained on day 0 of MenACWY control vaccination. The rearrangement joins TRBV2 to TRBJ1-2; TRBD1 might be the D (5 bases). The CDR3 DNA follows: TGTGCCAGCAGCGGCGGGACGGTGGATGGCTACACCTTC. Translated, it gives CASSGGTVDGYTF.